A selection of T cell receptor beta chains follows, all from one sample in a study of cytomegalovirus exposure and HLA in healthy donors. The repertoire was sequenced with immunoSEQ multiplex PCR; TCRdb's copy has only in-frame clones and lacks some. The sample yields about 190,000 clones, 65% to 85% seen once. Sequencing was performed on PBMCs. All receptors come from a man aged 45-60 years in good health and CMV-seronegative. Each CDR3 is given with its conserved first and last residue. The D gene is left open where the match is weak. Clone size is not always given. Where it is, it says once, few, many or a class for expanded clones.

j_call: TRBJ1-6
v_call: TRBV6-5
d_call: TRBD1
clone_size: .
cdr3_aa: CASSVDRPYNSPLHF
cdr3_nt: TGTGCCAGCAGTGTGGACAGGCCCTATAATTCACCCCTCCACTTT

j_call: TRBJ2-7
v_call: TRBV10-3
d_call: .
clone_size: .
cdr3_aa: CAISEATGTHYPWGEQYF
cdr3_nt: TGTGCCATCAGTGAAGCCACCGGGACACATTATCCGTGGGGGGAGCAGTACTTC

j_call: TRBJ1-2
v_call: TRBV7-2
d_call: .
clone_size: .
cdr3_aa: CASSTTPESRHGYTF
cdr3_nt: TGTGCCAGCAGTACTACCCCCGAATCCCGACATGGCTACACCTTC

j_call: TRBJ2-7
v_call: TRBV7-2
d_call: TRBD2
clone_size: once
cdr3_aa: CASSPSGGPWGQYF
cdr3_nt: TGTGCCAGCAGCCCTAGCGGGGGGCCCTGGGGGCAGTACTTC

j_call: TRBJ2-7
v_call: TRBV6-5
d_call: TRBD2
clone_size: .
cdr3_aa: CASSYSTPASGGEQYF
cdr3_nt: TGTGCCAGCAGTTACTCGACTCCGGCTAGCGGGGGGGAGCAGTACTTC

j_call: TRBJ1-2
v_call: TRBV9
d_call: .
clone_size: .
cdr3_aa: CASKTVTGGYTF
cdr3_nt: TGTGCCAGTAAGACGGTTACGGGGGGCTACACCTTC

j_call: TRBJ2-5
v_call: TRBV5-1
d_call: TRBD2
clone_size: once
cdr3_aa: CASSLKTSGGIFQETQYF
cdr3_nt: TGCGCCAGCAGCTTGAAGACTAGCGGGGGGATCTTCCAAGAGACCCAGTACTTC

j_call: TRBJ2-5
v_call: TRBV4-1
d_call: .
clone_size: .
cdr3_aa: CASSLRWGEQETQYF
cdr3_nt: TGCGCCAGCAGCCTCAGGTGGGGAGAGCAAGAGACCCAGTACTTC

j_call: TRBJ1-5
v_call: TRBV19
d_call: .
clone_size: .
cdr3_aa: CASSTQVSNQPQHF
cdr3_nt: TGTGCCAGTAGTACTCAGGTGAGCAATCAGCCCCAGCATTTT

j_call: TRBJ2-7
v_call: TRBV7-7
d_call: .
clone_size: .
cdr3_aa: CASSSTGSGEQYF
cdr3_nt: TGTGCTAGCAGCTCGACAGGTTCCGGTGAGCAGTACTTC

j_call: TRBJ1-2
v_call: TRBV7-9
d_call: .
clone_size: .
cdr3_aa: CASSPDSTYGYTF
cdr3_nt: TGTGCCAGCAGCCCCGACAGTACCTATGGCTACACCTTC

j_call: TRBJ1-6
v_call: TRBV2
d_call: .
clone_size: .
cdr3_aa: CASRGSSYNSPLHF
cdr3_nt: TGTGCCAGCAGGGGGAGCTCCTATAATTCACCCCTCCACTTT

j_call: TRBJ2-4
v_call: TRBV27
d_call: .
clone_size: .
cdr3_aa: CASSYSGGLGNIQYF
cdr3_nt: TGTGCCAGCTCATACTCCGGCGGGTTGGGAAACATTCAGTACTTC

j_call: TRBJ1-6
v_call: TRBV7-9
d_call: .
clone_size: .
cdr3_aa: CASSSGLYNSPLHF
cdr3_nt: TGTGCCAGCAGCTCTGGACTATATAATTCACCCCTCCACTTT

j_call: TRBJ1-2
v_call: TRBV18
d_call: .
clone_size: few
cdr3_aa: CASSPTPGHNYGYTF
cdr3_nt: TGTGCCAGCTCACCAACACCGGGACACAACTATGGCTACACCTTC